This T cell receptor (beta chain) was identified in a study of post-analysis software for immune sequencing data. Study as a whole: Included courses were relapsing-remitting and secondary progressive multiple sclerosis; progressive-relapsing multiple sclerosis was also included. Notes on the study in general: F measure clustering grouped samples strongly by preparation batch. In patients, TRBV5-6, TRBV5-1 and TRBV20-1 belonged to five TRBV segments found more frequently than in controls. Compared against controls, patients with multiple sclerosis displayed significantly lower normalized Chao1 diversity.

On this clonotype itself: The target antigen is unknown.

The germline V gene encodes CDR1 MNHEY and CDR2 SVGEGT. CDR3 length: 15 amino acids. V was shortened by 5 bases and J by 0 bases, with 8 bases between the two germline ends. Tagging with unique molecular identifiers was a feature of the TCR beta cDNA libraries. Each batch of about 0.85 to 10 million T cells produced roughly 450,000 cDNA molecules. MiXCR, applied by TCRdb to the PCR reads, yields one record per CDR3 protein. Among approximately 730,000 distinct CDR3 sequences, under 60% were seen once, and the ten largest hold over 4.5%. The clonotype originates from a girl between 10 and 17 years old with multiple sclerosis. This chain uses TRBV6-2 or TRBV6-3 with TRBJ2-6; weak D call: TRBD1 (6 bases). The sample was blood. In nucleotides, the CDR3 is TGTGCCAGCAGTAGGACAGCCTCTGGGGCCAACGTCCTGACTTTC. This gives the protein CASSRTASGANVLTF.